This T cell receptor (beta chain) was sequenced for a study of CD8+ T cells in alopecia areata. Turning to the study itself: Severity scores in treated patients reflected the percentage of scalp affected.

Overall study results and limits: For baseline CD8+ expansion, any link to response stays uncertain with one nonresponder. Clonality exceeded that of normal scalp in lesional scalp, most notably in alopecia totalis/universalis. Scalp clonality, together with expanded CD8+ clones among the top 100, fell significantly with tofacitinib.

The sequencing template was cDNA reverse transcribed from extracted RNA. Sequencing used immunoSEQ multiplex PCR; TCRdb keeps in-frame clones, though not all of them. The sample lists about 110,000 clones, roughly 84% occurring once. About this clone itself: Antigen: not known.

V shed 9 bases and J shed 5 bases, with 16 bases lying between them. Germline V CDR1 and CDR2: LNHDA, SQIVND (reference sequence). This CDR3 is 13 amino acids long. Treatment defined: oral pan-JAK inhibitor, 5-10 mg twice daily. The sequencing here drew on CD8+ T cells sorted from blood, taken at week 24, from a patient treated with tofacitinib. The clonotype comes from a human donor with alopecia areata. The V call is TRBV19, the J call TRBJ1-2, with D perhaps TRBD1 (5 bases). CDR3 sequence reads: CASGNGGWYGYTF. CDR3 sequence (DNA): TGTGCCAGCGGAAACGGGGGTTGGTATGGCTACACCTTC.